This T cell receptor (beta chain) was captured by sequencing in a study of blood T cell repertoires in COVID-19. Study background: Sites in the United States, Italy and Spain provided acute and convalescent COVID-19 samples. In each case, the material was cDNA or gDNA derived from T cells, B-cell-depleted T cells, or PBMCs.

In the original processing: Reference gene primers were amplified, and this amplification served to estimate nucleated cell counts. Clones were sequenced by immunoSEQ multiplex PCR, and TCRdb holds only the in-frame ones, with some missing. The V and J calls and clone size come from that table; D and trimming were worked out from the DNA. Among roughly 71,000 clones, approximately 81% were seen once, and the ten largest hold approximately 8.8%. The sequence was obtained from a man aged 50-59 years with active COVID-19. The sequenced sample consisted of peripheral blood.

The CDR3 region is CSARTSGGGYGQFF. CDR3 bases: TGCAGCGCACGGACTAGCGGAGGTGGATATGGGCAGTTCTTC. The J gene is TRBJ2-1, the V gene TRBV29-1, with 10 bases lining up with TRBD2. Germline lookup yields CDR1 SQVTM and CDR2 ANQGSEA. The CDR3 covers 14 residues. J gave up 12 bases and V 7 bases, and 15 bases lay outside the gene matches.